The rows below give T cell receptor beta chains drawn from one sample of a study of blood T cells in healthy people across ages. TCRdb called the 5' RACE reads again in MiXCR, with one record for every CDR3 protein. Of some 1.5 million distinct CDR3 sequences in the sample, roughly 27% were seen once. The sample comprised blood. Source of these receptors: a woman aged 25 to 39 in good health. CDR3s leave out the opening cysteine and the closing phenylalanine or tryptophan. Each record gives: V gene, clone size, J gene, D gene, CDR3 protein. The D gene is left open where the match is weak. Clone size is given for some rows only: seen once, a few or many times, or a class if the clone is expanded.

v_gene: TRBV5-1; abundance: -; j_gene: TRBJ1-1; d_gene: -; CDR3aa: ASSFGGGYAEAF
v_gene: TRBV20-1; abundance: -; j_gene: TRBJ1-3; d_gene: -; CDR3aa: SAKLAGNTIY
v_gene: TRBV9; abundance: few; j_gene: TRBJ1-3; d_gene: -; CDR3aa: AGSVGEAPYGNTIY
v_gene: TRBV7-4; abundance: few; j_gene: TRBJ1-5; d_gene: -; CDR3aa: ASSLASGQINQPQH
v_gene: TRBV20-1; abundance: -; j_gene: TRBJ2-1; d_gene: TRBD2; CDR3aa: SARGTSGRRDEQF
v_gene: TRBV7-2; abundance: few; j_gene: TRBJ2-1; d_gene: -; CDR3aa: ASSPKLLGGANEQF
v_gene: TRBV7-9; abundance: few; j_gene: TRBJ1-4; d_gene: -; CDR3aa: ASSSTEKLF
v_gene: TRBV11-2; abundance: many; j_gene: TRBJ2-7; d_gene: -; CDR3aa: ASTARDTSYEQY
v_gene: TRBV6-6; abundance: few; j_gene: TRBJ2-1; d_gene: -; CDR3aa: ASSTYPSPYNEQF
v_gene: TRBV20-1; abundance: many; j_gene: TRBJ1-2; d_gene: -; CDR3aa: SAGSDYYGYT
v_gene: TRBV2; abundance: -; j_gene: TRBJ2-2; d_gene: -; CDR3aa: AMTRQPVSNTGELF
v_gene: TRBV7-9; abundance: -; j_gene: TRBJ1-1; d_gene: -; CDR3aa: ASRPVYGDRNTEAF
v_gene: TRBV6-5; abundance: -; j_gene: TRBJ2-1; d_gene: -; CDR3aa: ASSYDSTGQNEQF
v_gene: TRBV5-1; abundance: -; j_gene: TRBJ2-1; d_gene: TRBD2; CDR3aa: ASSSAGGGPVYNEQF
v_gene: TRBV5-1; abundance: many; j_gene: TRBJ1-2; d_gene: TRBD1; CDR3aa: ASSREGQDYGYT
v_gene: TRBV20-1; abundance: many; j_gene: TRBJ2-6; d_gene: -; CDR3aa: SASSRGVRGANVLT
v_gene: TRBV5-1; abundance: -; j_gene: TRBJ2-5; d_gene: -; CDR3aa: ASSLGETSPETQY
v_gene: TRBV12-3/TRBV12-4; abundance: few; j_gene: TRBJ2-3; d_gene: -; CDR3aa: ASSLWQTTQY
v_gene: TRBV5-1; abundance: many; j_gene: TRBJ1-2; d_gene: -; CDR3aa: ASSLGQTSVYGYT
v_gene: TRBV15; abundance: few; j_gene: TRBJ2-7; d_gene: TRBD2; CDR3aa: ATSRETSGTYEQY
v_gene: TRBV11-2; abundance: many; j_gene: TRBJ2-7; d_gene: TRBD1; CDR3aa: ASSSLTGRVNEQY
v_gene: TRBV20-1; abundance: many; j_gene: TRBJ2-5; d_gene: -; CDR3aa: SASGEGIETQY
v_gene: TRBV24-1; abundance: -; j_gene: TRBJ2-2; d_gene: TRBD1; CDR3aa: ATSDADRGNTGELF
v_gene: TRBV10-3; abundance: -; j_gene: TRBJ1-1; d_gene: -; CDR3aa: AISGGGKDTEAF
v_gene: TRBV12-3/TRBV12-4; abundance: once; j_gene: TRBJ2-3; d_gene: -; CDR3aa: ASSLSCLVGADAQY
v_gene: TRBV6-1; abundance: -; j_gene: TRBJ2-6; d_gene: -; CDR3aa: ASSTTGTASSGTNVLT
v_gene: TRBV10-3; abundance: -; j_gene: TRBJ2-7; d_gene: -; CDR3aa: AISGALYEQY
v_gene: TRBV15; abundance: -; j_gene: TRBJ1-2; d_gene: -; CDR3aa: ATSRIGTAAVDGYT
v_gene: TRBV2; abundance: once; j_gene: TRBJ2-3; d_gene: TRBD2; CDR3aa: ASSASGGPRTDTQY
v_gene: TRBV20-1; abundance: -; j_gene: TRBJ1-2; d_gene: TRBD1; CDR3aa: SAPKGAGGANYGYT
v_gene: TRBV6-6; abundance: few; j_gene: TRBJ2-7; d_gene: -; CDR3aa: ASRSYRGQDSYEQY
v_gene: TRBV7-9; abundance: -; j_gene: TRBJ2-1; d_gene: TRBD2; CDR3aa: ASSWRLAGGGDEQF
v_gene: TRBV10-3; abundance: -; j_gene: TRBJ2-7; d_gene: TRBD1; CDR3aa: ASSLMQGADEQY
v_gene: TRBV12-3/TRBV12-4; abundance: -; j_gene: TRBJ1-3; d_gene: -; CDR3aa: ASSSGISGNTIY
v_gene: TRBV20-1; abundance: -; j_gene: TRBJ2-7; d_gene: TRBD1; CDR3aa: SASGTGGSYEQY
v_gene: TRBV5-1; abundance: -; j_gene: TRBJ2-3; d_gene: -; CDR3aa: ASSFWAASTDTQY
v_gene: TRBV5-1; abundance: -; j_gene: TRBJ1-1; d_gene: TRBD1; CDR3aa: ASSKDRGSIMNTEAF
v_gene: TRBV6-6; abundance: many; j_gene: TRBJ2-7; d_gene: -; CDR3aa: ASSYSTPTGYEQY
v_gene: TRBV12-3/TRBV12-4; abundance: -; j_gene: TRBJ2-1; d_gene: TRBD1; CDR3aa: ASNLQGTGRDEQF
v_gene: TRBV20-1; abundance: few; j_gene: TRBJ2-5; d_gene: -; CDR3aa: SARDQVGAIETQY
v_gene: TRBV15; abundance: -; j_gene: TRBJ2-4; d_gene: TRBD1; CDR3aa: ATSRELQGAHPLAKNIQY
v_gene: TRBV10-3; abundance: -; j_gene: TRBJ2-3; d_gene: TRBD2; CDR3aa: AISRAGEVDTQY